A selection of T cell receptor beta chains follows, all from one sample in a study of metastatic and nonmetastatic thyroid tumors. TCRdb reprocessed the PCR reads using MiXCR. The sample includes about 6,700 clones, approximately 33% seen only once; the top ten take about 14%. The specimen was adjacent normal tissue. These receptor sequences come from a female donor with papillary thyroid cancer or a benign thyroid nodule (not recorded which). Some clones in this sample may be carry-over from other donors' samples. CDR3s include the opening cysteine and the closing phenylalanine or tryptophan. The D gene is left open where the match is weak. Clone size, where shown, is once, few, many, or a class for clones that have expanded.

V	size	J	D	CDR3	DNA
TRBV18	many	TRBJ2-1	TRBD2	CASSPPGTSGANEQFF	TGTGCCAGCTCACCACCAGGGACTAGCGGGGCAAATGAGCAGTTCTTC
TRBV9	.	TRBJ2-3	TRBD2	CASSARTSGATDTQYF	TGTGCCAGCAGCGCCCGGACTAGCGGGGCCACAGATACGCAGTATTTT
TRBV7-7	medium-sized	TRBJ1-6	.	CASSLGGGKDNSPLHF	TGTGCTAGCAGCTTAGGAGGGGGTAAGGATAATTCACCCCTCCACTTT
TRBV7-3	.	TRBJ2-1	TRBD2	CASSSNGREASSYNEQFF	TGTGCCAGCAGCTCTAACGGGCGGGAGGCCAGCTCCTACAATGAGCAGTTCTTC
TRBV29-1	.	TRBJ1-2	.	CSVEEGQYYGYTF	TGCAGCGTTGAAGAAGGGCAGTACTATGGCTACACCTTC
TRBV25-1	few	TRBJ2-7	.	CASSGGPSGKYEQYF	TGTGCCAGCAGTGGGGGACCGAGCGGAAAGTACGAGCAGTACTTC
TRBV20-1	.	TRBJ2-6	.	CSARVGPSGANVLTF	TGCAGTGCTAGAGTTGGGCCATCTGGGGCCAACGTCCTGACTTTC
TRBV6-1	.	TRBJ1-4	TRBD1	CGSREAGGKRFF	TGTGGCAGCAGGGAAGCAGGGGGGAAACGGTTTTTT
TRBV11-2	.	TRBJ1-1	TRBD1	CASSSRDRRGMNTEAFF	TGTGCCAGCAGCTCCCGGGACAGGAGGGGCATGAACACTGAAGCTTTCTTT
TRBV6-4	few	TRBJ1-2	.	CASSDSKRVGGYTF	TGTGCCAGCAGTGACTCGAAAAGGGTTGGCGGCTACACCTTC
TRBV4-1	.	TRBJ1-2	.	CASSQENRLNYGYTF	TGCGCCAGCAGCCAGGAAAACAGACTTAACTATGGCTACACCTTC
TRBV2	.	TRBJ2-5	.	CASRRTEQETQYF	TGTGCCAGCAGGCGGACAGAACAAGAGACCCAGTACTTC
TRBV9	few	TRBJ2-6	TRBD2	CASSGGGGLSGANVLTF	TGTGCCAGCAGCGGGGGGGGTGGCCTCTCTGGGGCCAACGTCCTGACTTTC
TRBV30	.	TRBJ1-6	.	CAWRRNSPLHF	TGTGCCTGGCGCCGGAATTCACCCCTCCACTTT
TRBV12-3/TRBV12-4	.	TRBJ1-2	.	CASSLNNYGYTF	TGTGCCAGCAGTTTGAATAACTATGGCTACACCTTC
TRBV6-1	few	TRBJ2-2	.	CASRMDMGAGELFF	TGTGCCAGCAGGATGGACATGGGGGCCGGGGAGCTGTTTTTT
TRBV6-1	many	TRBJ1-1	TRBD1	CASGSLGQGARTEAFF	TGTGCCAGCGGATCCTTAGGACAGGGGGCGCGTACTGAAGCTTTCTTT
TRBV7-2	few	TRBJ2-7	.	CASSLGYSEQYF	TGTGCCAGCAGCTTAGGATATTCCGAGCAGTACTTC
TRBV16	.	TRBJ2-7	.	CASSQPTDGSGEQYF	TGTGCCAGCAGCCAACCCACCGACGGATCTGGCGAGCAGTACTTC
TRBV5-1	.	TRBJ1-6	TRBD1	CASSSGDRGQDSHINF	TGCGCCAGCAGCTCCGGGGACAGGGGGCAGGATTCACACATCAACTTT
TRBV20-1	once	TRBJ1-3	.	CSARLRELTGNTIYF	TGCAGTGCTAGATTGAGGGAGCTCACTGGAAACACCATATATTTT
TRBV6-2/TRBV6-3	few	TRBJ1-5	.	CASSPSFIGVGNQPQHF	TGTGCCAGCAGCCCATCCTTTATTGGGGTTGGCAATCAGCCCCAGCATTTT
TRBV12-3/TRBV12-4	.	TRBJ1-4	TRBD1	CASSLESGGGKLFF	TGTGCCAGCAGCCTCGAATCAGGGGGCGGAAAACTGTTTTTT
TRBV18	once	TRBJ1-3	.	CASSPRQGGGDTIYF	TGTGCCAGCTCACCACGCCAGGGTGGTGGAGACACCATATATTTT
TRBV7-9	few	TRBJ2-7	.	CASSLGSSEQYF	TGTGCCAGCAGCTTAGGGTCCTCCGAGCAGTACTTC
TRBV12-3/TRBV12-4	.	TRBJ1-2	.	CASSLSGGSDGYTF	TGTGCCAGCAGTTTGTCGGGGGGCTCGGATGGCTACACCTTC
TRBV28	few	TRBJ2-7	.	CASSLNRGLYEQYF	TGTGCCAGCAGTCTCAACAGGGGACTCTACGAGCAGTACTTC
TRBV6-1	large	TRBJ2-7	TRBD2	CASSEVLLRLAGGQGYEQYF	TGTGCCAGCAGTGAAGTTCTCTTGCGTCTAGCGGGGGGGCAGGGCTACGAGCAGTACTTC
TRBV6-2/TRBV6-3	large	TRBJ1-5	.	CASSYGLGGQPQHF	TGTGCCAGCAGTTACGGACTAGGGGGGCAGCCCCAGCATTTT
TRBV29-1	many	TRBJ2-1	.	CSVDPLGSEQFF	TGCAGCGTTGATCCCCTAGGCAGTGAGCAGTTCTTC
TRBV6-2/TRBV6-3	few	TRBJ1-3	.	CASSWGSGGNTIYF	TGTGCCAGCAGCTGGGGCAGCGGGGGGAACACCATATATTTT
TRBV27	.	TRBJ2-7	.	CAIAKGNEQYF	TGTGCCATCGCCAAGGGAAACGAGCAGTACTTC
TRBV20-1	.	TRBJ2-7	TRBD2	CSARGTSGYYEQYF	TGCAGTGCTAGAGGGACTAGCGGGTATTACGAGCAGTACTTC
TRBV20-1	.	TRBJ2-1	.	CSAGLRLKEQFF	TGCAGTGCGGGGCTGCGGCTTAAGGAGCAGTTCTTC
TRBV6-1	few	TRBJ1-5	TRBD1	CASSGTGGNQPQHF	TGTGCCAGCAGTGGGACAGGTGGCAATCAGCCCCAGCATTTT
TRBV6-1	few	TRBJ2-6	.	CASSRTPGANFLTF	TGTGCCAGTAGCAGGACCCCTGGGGCCAACTTCCTTACTTTC
TRBV6-4	.	TRBJ2-4	.	CASSERVSCDVNIQYF	TGTGCCAGCAGTGAAAGAGTTTCTTGCGATGTAAACATTCAGTACTTC
TRBV6-1	large	TRBJ1-5	TRBD1	CASSVDRGQNQPQHF	TGTGCCAGCAGTGTCGACAGGGGGCAGAATCAGCCCCAGCATTTT
TRBV20-1	.	TRBJ1-3	.	CSAWFGDRNTIYF	TGCAGTGCGTGGTTCGGGGACCGAAACACCATATATTTT
TRBV20-1	.	TRBJ1-1	.	CSARDTGQLMNTEAFF	TGCAGTGCTAGAGATACAGGACAGCTCATGAACACTGAAGCTTTCTTT